This T cell receptor (beta chain) was captured by sequencing in a study of radiation and T cells in renal cell carcinoma (dated by TCRdb to 2020 to 2022). For the study in its entirety: The samples were obtained from a clinical trial, where primary renal cell carcinomas were treated with 15 Gy stereotactic body radiation therapy and then removed by nephrectomy 4 weeks afterward. In the 40 to 55 samples combined, fewer than 5 million unique CDR3 nucleotide sequences were found, encoding about 2.7 million unique CDR3 amino acid sequences. In total, 50 to 60 samples, comprising around 26 tumors and some 27 peripheral blood samples, were subjected to TCR beta sequencing. Broader findings and caveats from the paper: The single-armed trial design could not address effects of radiation dose or scheduling on the TCR repertoire. In blood, the top tumor clonotypes increased between baseline and 2 weeks post-radiation and then shrank by 4 weeks, which suggests that tumor-resident clones expanded only transiently. Tracking of blood repertoire dynamics stopped at less than five weeks after treatment, with no follow-up past that point. Because pretreatment tumor biopsies were not available, the baseline intratumoral presence of clonotypes could not be determined.

From cysteine to phenylalanine, the CDR3 is 16 amino acids long. The DNA shown is the 48-base CDR3, in frame from base 1. V was cut back by 3 bases and J by 6 bases, leaving a gap of 16 bases between them. The germline V gene sets CDR1 to SGDLS and CDR2 to YYNGEE. The intended sense of this specimen's time point label: blood 2 weeks post-SBRT. According to the study, the label for this sample's treatment or condition signals: 15 Gy SBRT to primary tumor, nephrectomy 4 weeks later. To follow tumor-enriched clonotypes, serial peripheral blood was collected from radiation-treated patients at baseline and at 2 weeks and 4 weeks after SBRT. All patients had renal cell carcinoma with clear cell pathology. Genomic DNA for TCR sequencing was prepared using the QIAamp DNA Blood Mini Kit (Qiagen). Samples were included in the analyses only if all quality control checks were passed. TCR beta libraries were generated from genomic DNA with the immunoSEQ kit, following the manufacturer's recommendations. To prepare the libraries, a first multiplex PCR with proprietary primers was run, followed by a second PCR that added unique barcodes, and a bead cleanup was done after each round. Each sample batch included a kit-provided positive control reaction and a negative control reaction. The final libraries underwent checking on an Agilent 4200 TapeStation D1000 ScreenTape, volumetric pooling, and quantification by qPCR. Sequencing was performed on an Illumina NextSeq500 with a MidOutput 150-cycle cartridge, and 156 Read1 and 15 Index1 cycles were run with kit custom primers. The pooled library was loaded at around 0.98 pM, with a roughly 21% PhiX control spiked in. Under the source paper's analysis protocol: The vendor-processed data were analyzed in R, and a clonotype was defined as all T cells that share the same CDR3 nucleotide sequence. In the clone abundance analyses, frequencies in each sample were normalized to that sample's 10,000 most abundant clones. Public T cell clones, which averaged fewer than five per sample, were excluded before analysis. Tumor-enriched and baseline blood-enriched clonotypes were defined by at least a 32-fold difference in abundance between compartments. A beta-binomial differential abundance model was used to identify clonotypes that were expanded or contracted between blood time points. Similarity between tumor and blood repertoires was quantified using the Baroni-Urbani and Buser coefficient, and groups were compared with two-tailed Wilcoxon tests in R. In its TCRdb copy, this immuneACCESS table keeps in-frame sequences only and misses some clones. Where compared with another copy, unresolved V genes explain less than half of these, and the others have no known cause. D and trimming come from the DNA, and the V and J calls and clone size come from that table. This sample has about 150,000 clones in its table, and around 90% of those were observed once. 13% of the sample goes to the ten largest clones.

About this clone: Its antigen is not yet known. No much larger clone exists at a distance of one base, and base qualities are not known.

The TCR sequence derives from a woman between 50 and 59 years old with renal cell carcinoma. Source: blood, taken from a patient whose treatment included radiotherapy and nephrectomy. Here the chain combines TRBV9 and TRBJ1-6, with the D gene too uncertain to name. Here is the DNA: TGTGCCAGCAGCGACTTTACCGCAGGAATTAATTCACCCCTCCACTTT. This gives the protein CASSDFTAGINSPLHF.